Shown below are 6 T cell receptor beta chains from a single sample sequenced in a study of early stage breast cancer tumors. Here immunoSEQ multiplex PCR was the method, and the copy in TCRdb shows in-frame clones only, minus some. The table has about 3,500 clones, around 60% seen once; the top ten hold around 17%. Input material: breast tumor tissue. Source of these receptors: a person aged 35 to 50 with breast cancer.

The chain joins TRBV28 to TRBJ2-5, with TRBD2 matching 12 bases. The CDR3 has 17 amino acids. V was clipped by 4 bases and J by 7 bases; unmatched bases: 13. Germline CDR1 reads MDHEN; CDR2 reads SYDVKM. The CDR3: CASSSMTSGSPRGTQYF. CDR3 nucleotide sequence: TGTGCCAGCAGTTCTATGACTAGCGGGAGCCCACGGGGGACCCAGTACTTC.

The V and J genes are TRBV4-1 and TRBJ2-7; tentatively, D is TRBD2 (7 bases). Germline V gives CDR1 MGHRA, CDR2 YSYEKL. The ends were cut back, 3 bases at V and 7 bases at J, with 19 bases in the middle. There are 15 residues in the CDR3. The CDR3 sequence: CASSQAPRGAGEQYF. As DNA, the CDR3 is TGCGCCAGCAGCCAGGCTCCTCGGGGGGCTGGTGAGCAGTACTTC.

The chain recombines TRBV7-6 with TRBJ1-1; D is undetermined. CDR1 SGHVS and CDR2 FNYEAQ come from the germline V gene. With 3 bases removed from V and 0 bases from J, the gap between germline ends came to 5 bases. This CDR3 is built from 13 residues. The chain's CDR3 is CASSFTMNTEAFF. CDR3 bases: TGTGCCAGCAGCTTTACAATGAACACTGAAGCTTTCTTT.

The rearrangement uses TRBV2 and TRBJ1-5; a weak D match, TRBD1 (6 bases). The CDR3 extends over 17 amino acids. Deletions cut 6 bases from V and 0 bases from J, with 18 bases between. Looked up from germline, CDR1 is SNHLY and CDR2 is FYNNEI. The CDR3 spells CASSPEQGHYSNQPQHF. The CDR3, as DNA: TGTGCCAGCAGCCCAGAACAGGGCCATTATAGCAATCAGCCCCAGCATTTT.

The V and J genes are TRBV30 and TRBJ1-4; 9 bases map to TRBD1. The germline gives CDR1 GTSNPN, CDR2 SVGIG (reference sequence). CDR3 size: 16 residues. The ends lost 2 bases at V and 8 bases at J; junction bases unmatched: 12. The CDR3 is CAWSPFRKDRGEKLFF. The CDR3 DNA follows: TGTGCCTGGAGTCCTTTCCGGAAGGACAGGGGAGAAAAACTGTTTTTT.

The chain links TRBV7-2 to TRBJ2-1; a weak D match, TRBD2 (6 bases). V lost 5 bases, J lost 12 bases, and 17 bases lay in between. Per the germline V gene, CDR1 is SGHTA and CDR2 is FQGNSA. The CDR3 covers 13 residues. CDR3 region: CASSPYLGTAQFF. The CDR3 bases are TGTGCCAGCAGCCCATACCTTGGGACTGCGCAGTTCTTC.